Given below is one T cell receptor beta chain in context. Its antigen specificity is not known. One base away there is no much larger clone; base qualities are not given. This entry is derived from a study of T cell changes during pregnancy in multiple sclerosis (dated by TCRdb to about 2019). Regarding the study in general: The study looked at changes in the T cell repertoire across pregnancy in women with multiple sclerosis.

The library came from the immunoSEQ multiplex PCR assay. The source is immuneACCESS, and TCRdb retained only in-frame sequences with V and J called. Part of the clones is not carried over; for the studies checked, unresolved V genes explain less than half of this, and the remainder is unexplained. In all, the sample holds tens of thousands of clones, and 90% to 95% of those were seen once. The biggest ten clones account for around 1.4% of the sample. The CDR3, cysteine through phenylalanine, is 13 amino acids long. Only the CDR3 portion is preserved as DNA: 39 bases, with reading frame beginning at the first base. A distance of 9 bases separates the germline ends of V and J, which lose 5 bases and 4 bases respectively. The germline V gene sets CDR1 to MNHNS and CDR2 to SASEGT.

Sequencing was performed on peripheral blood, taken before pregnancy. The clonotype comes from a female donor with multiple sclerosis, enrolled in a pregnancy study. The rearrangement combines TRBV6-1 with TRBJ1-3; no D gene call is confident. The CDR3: CASSSFPGNTIYF. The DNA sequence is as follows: TGTGCCAGCAGTTCTTTCCCGGGAAACACCATATATTTT.